The clone carrying this T cell receptor beta chain was found many times. This CDR3 contains 16 residues. Germline lookup yields CDR1 KGHDR and CDR2 SFDVKD. V dropped 2 bases and J dropped 0; count of bases not matched to a gene: 2. The sample originates from a study of T-cell reconstitution after alpha-beta-depleted transplantation in children. TCRbeta library construction was performed incorporating unique molecular identifiers. TCRdb re-called the PCR reads with MiXCR, one entry per CDR3 protein. The profile shows fewer than 95,000 distinct CDR3 sequences, approximately 12% of them singletons. The chain combines TRBV24-1 with TRBJ2-2; 7 positions match TRBD1. The TCR sequence derives from a human donor who donated a stem cell graft to a child with inherited bone marrow failure. The source was PBMCs from the stem cell graft donor, collected from the stem cell graft. In DNA form, the CDR3 reads TGTGCCACCAGTGATTCGACAGGGTCGAACACCGGGGAGCTGTTTTTT. It specifies CATSDSTGSNTGELFF.